These 18 T cell receptor beta chains share one sample of origin, sequenced in a study of cytomegalovirus exposure and HLA in healthy donors. Primers: 60 Vbeta forward and 13 Jbeta reverse. Using immunoSEQ multiplex PCR, the repertoire was profiled, and TCRdb retains in-frame clones only, with some absent. This sample's table has over 100,000 clones. The sequenced sample consisted of PBMCs. All receptors derive from a man aged 30-40 years in good health and CMV-seronegative.

J is TRBJ1-4 and V is TRBV7-2; D is ambiguous. This CDR3 is built from 13 residues. Germline V gene sequence: CDR1 SGHTA, CDR2 FQGNSA. The ends were cut back, 6 bases at V and 8 bases at J, with 13 bases in the middle. The CDR3 DNA reads TGTGCCAGCAGGGAGGATGGGCTAGAAAAACTGTTTTTT. Amino acids: CASREDGLEKLFF.

The chain combines TRBV2 with TRBJ2-7; possible D gene TRBD1, 6 bases. The germline V gene has CDR1 SNHLY and CDR2 FYNNEI. The CDR3 runs 12 residues. Trimming stripped 8 bases from V and 3 bases from J, with 11 bases between. In nucleotides, the CDR3 is TGTGCCAGCGATTCACAGGGCTACGAGCAGTACTTC. It is translated as CASDSQGYEQYF.

The CDR3 bases are TGTGCCAGCAGCTCCCGCTTACTCCCGGACAGGGCATCTAACTATGGCTACACCTTC. Amino acids: CASSSRLLPDRASNYGYTF. The V and J genes are TRBV11-2 and TRBJ1-2; 8 bases match TRBD1. The germline V gene encodes CDR1 SGHAT and CDR2 FQNNGV. CDR3 length: 19 amino acids. V dropped 4 bases and J dropped 0; count of bases not matched to a gene: 16.

This chain links TRBV10-2 with TRBJ2-2; 7 nucleotides line up with TRBD2. This CDR3 has 14 residues. From germline, CDR1 is WSHSY and CDR2 SAAADI. The junction had 1 base not matched to a gene; V was cut back by 6 bases and J by 0 bases. The CDR3 sequence: CASRAGANTGELFF. The CDR3 DNA reads as TGCGCCAGCAGGGCGGGGGCGAACACCGGGGAGCTGTTTTTT.

V is TRBV9 and J is TRBJ2-1, with 8 bases identical to TRBD2. After removal of 0 bases from V and 9 bases from J, the junction contained 11 bases not matched to a gene. CDR3 length: 16 amino acids. Germline loops: CDR1 SGDLS, CDR2 YYNGEE. The CDR3 spells CASSVGGVAGTIEQFF. DNA of the CDR3: TGTGCCAGCAGCGTAGGGGGGGTAGCGGGGACGATTGAGCAGTTCTTC.

The V and J genes are TRBV29-1 and TRBJ2-5; weak D call: TRBD2 (6 bases). CDR3 length: 13 residues. Germline V gene sequence: CDR1 SQVTM, CDR2 ANQGSEA. Trimming left V 4 bases short and J 7 bases short, with 16 bases between. The CDR3, as DNA: TGCAGCGTTGGAGCGGGTGCGGATGGGACCCAGTACTTC. This codes for CSVGAGADGTQYF. Full variable domain (remainder filled in from reference TRBV29-1 and TRBJ2-5): SAVISQKPSRDICQRGTSLTIQCQVDSQVTMMFWYRQQPGQSLTLIATANQGSEATYESGFVIDKFPISRPNLTFSTLTVSNMSPEDSSIYLCSVGAGADGTQYFGPGTRLLVL.

The chain combines TRBV5-4 with TRBJ2-7, with 9 nucleotides matching TRBD1. There are 18 residues in the CDR3. Germline V gene data show CDR1 as SGHNT and CDR2 as YYREEE (reference sequence). Losses at the gene ends were 1 base for V and 4 bases for J; bases not matched to a gene: 15. This chain's CDR3 is CASSLKFSTNRGQYEQYF. Here the CDR3 DNA reads TGTGCCAGCAGCTTGAAGTTTTCTACGAACAGGGGGCAATACGAGCAGTACTTC.

The chain couples TRBV30 to TRBJ1-1; 9 nucleotides align to TRBD1. The germline V gene encodes CDR1 GTSNPN and CDR2 SVGIG (reference sequence). The CDR3 length is 12 residues. V lost 3 bases and J lost 4; bases outside the gene matches: 0. CDR3 amino acids: CAWRDRGTEAFF. CDR3 bases: TGTGCCTGGAGGGACAGGGGCACTGAAGCTTTCTTT.

The gene calls are TRBV5-4 and TRBJ1-1; D might be TRBD1 (6 bases). The V gene's germline CDR1 is SGHNT and CDR2 YYREEE (reference sequence). Trimming removed 4 bases from V and 0 bases from J, with 16 bases in between. The CDR3 loop spans 16 amino acids. The CDR3 region has the DNA TGTGCCAGCAGCCCCCGGCCCGGACAGATGAACACTGAAGCTTTCTTT. Amino acid sequence: CASSPRPGQMNTEAFF.

The J gene is TRBJ2-5, the V gene TRBV7-9; possible D gene TRBD2, 5 bases. The J call may be faulty, since TRBJ2-7 better matches the DNA end. Per germline, CDR1 SEHNR and CDR2 FQNEAQ (reference sequence). This CDR3 is 16 amino acids long. The CDR3 DNA follows: TGTGCCAGCAGCGCCTCTTTACAATCCGGAGGCTACGAGCAGTACTTC. The encoded protein is CASSASLQSGGYEQYF.

The chain recombines TRBV6-5 with TRBJ2-7; D is uncertain. CDR3 length equals 13 residues. The germline V gene encodes CDR1 MNHEY and CDR2 SVGAGI. V shed 6 bases and J shed 2 bases, with 11 bases lying between them. The CDR3 DNA sequence: TGTGCCAGCAGCGACACCCTGACCTACGAGCAGTACTTC. Amino acid sequence: CASSDTLTYEQYF.

This sequence joins TRBV4-2 and TRBJ2-7; 7 bases match TRBD2. The length of the CDR3 is 15 residues. Germline lookup yields CDR1 LGHNA and CDR2 YNFKEQ. Trimming took 5 bases from V and 7 from J; bases not matched to a gene: 14. This CDR3 is CASSSLTSVGGEQYF. In DNA, the CDR3 is TGTGCCAGCAGCTCGCTCACTAGCGTGGGGGGAGAGCAGTACTTC.

The V and J genes are TRBV18 and TRBJ1-3; D call uncertain. Germline V CDR1 and CDR2: KGHSH, LQKENI. The CDR3 extends over 17 amino acids. With 2 bases removed from V and 0 bases from J, the gap between germline ends came to 14 bases. The CDR3 spells CASSPSGSGFSGNTIYF. The CDR3 bases are TGTGCCAGCTCACCAAGCGGCAGTGGTTTCTCTGGAAACACCATATATTTT.

The rearrangement links TRBV2 to TRBJ1-2; D is unresolved. V shed 11 bases and J shed 6 bases, with 22 bases lying between them. The CDR3 sequence is 14 residues long. The germline CDR1 and CDR2 sequences are SNHLY and FYNNEI. In DNA form, the CDR3 reads TGTGCCTCCTTTCGGCCACCGAGAGGCGATGGCTACACCTTC. Its protein product is CASFRPPRGDGYTF.

DNA of the CDR3: TGTGCCAGCAGCGTAGCTGGGACAGCCGATAGCAATCAGCCCCAGCATTTT. This encodes CASSVAGTADSNQPQHF. This chain links TRBV9 with TRBJ1-5; 7 nucleotides line up with TRBD1. The CDR3 runs 17 residues. Looked up from germline, CDR1 is SGDLS and CDR2 is YYNGEE. Losses at the gene ends were 0 bases for V and 0 bases for J; bases not matched to a gene: 6.

J is TRBJ2-1 and V is TRBV7-7, with 9 bases fitting TRBD1. The CDR3 has 16 residues. Germline lookup yields CDR1 SSHAT and CDR2 FNYEAQ (reference sequence). V lost 5 bases to trimming and J lost 1 base; unmatched junction nucleotides: 6. The chain's CDR3 is CASSGTGPLSYNEQFF. CDR3 sequence (DNA): TGTGCCAGCAGCGGGACAGGGCCCCTATCCTACAATGAGCAGTTCTTC.

The chain recombines TRBV25-1 with TRBJ1-5; the D gene is possibly TRBD1 (6 bases). Germline V lookup: CDR1 MGHDK, CDR2 SYGVNS. V was clipped by 8 bases and J by 4 bases, with 15 bases between them. This CDR3 contains 14 residues. CDR3 in amino acids: CASGGQIWNQPQHF. CDR3 in DNA: TGTGCCAGCGGTGGACAGATATGGAATCAGCCCCAGCATTTT.

The genes are TRBV7-9 and TRBJ2-5; TRBD2 matches at 9 bases. CDR1 and CDR2 (germline): SEHNR, FQNEAQ (reference sequence). The CDR3 runs to 13 residues. V lost 8 bases and J lost 4; bases outside the gene matches: 5. The CDR3 nucleotides read TGTGCCAGCGCGGGGGGGGAGGGAGAGACCCAGTACTTC. Amino acids: CASAGGEGETQYF.